These T cell receptor beta chains were read from a single sample in a study of technical replicates of blood from a few donors. Measured with immunoSEQ multiplex PCR; TCRdb has only the in-frame clones, and not every one. The repertoire holds tens of thousands of clones, with approximately 95% as singletons. Sequenced sample: T cells isolated from PBMCs. All receptors come from a human donor in good health. The CDR3 runs from the conserved cysteine through the conserved F or W. A D gene is named only where the DNA matches it firmly. Some rows have no size entry. The others give once, few or many, or a class for an expanded clone.

v_call	d_call	j_call	clone_size	cdr3_aa	cdr3_nt
TRBV2	-	TRBJ1-2	-	CASSEAFRGNYGYTF	TGTGCCAGCAGTGAAGCTTTTAGGGGGAACTATGGCTACACCTTC
TRBV30	TRBD2	TRBJ2-1	-	CAWRETSPYNEQFF	TGTGCCTGGCGGGAGACTAGCCCGTACAATGAGCAGTTCTTC
TRBV7-8	-	TRBJ1-1	-	CASSFTGYTEAFF	TGTGCCAGCAGCTTCACAGGGTACACTGAAGCTTTCTTT
TRBV9	TRBD1	TRBJ2-7	-	CASSVAWDRGTYEQYF	TGTGCCAGCAGCGTAGCATGGGACAGAGGAACCTACGAGCAGTACTTC
TRBV6-1	-	TRBJ2-7	-	CASSELAGVRNEQYF	TGTGCCAGCAGTGAATTGGCAGGGGTGAGGAACGAGCAGTACTTC
TRBV27	TRBD2	TRBJ2-7	-	CASSFQREYYEQYF	TGTGCCAGCAGTTTCCAGCGGGAGTACTACGAGCAGTACTTC
TRBV4-2	TRBD1	TRBJ2-7	-	CASSQHHHDRGYEQYF	TGTGCCAGCAGCCAACACCATCACGACAGGGGCTACGAGCAGTACTTC
TRBV7-3	-	TRBJ2-1	-	CASSYDSGTGPNEQFF	TGTGCCAGCAGTTATGATTCTGGTACCGGTCCCAATGAGCAGTTCTTC
TRBV19	TRBD2	TRBJ2-7	-	CASSDSSGRFVYEQYF	TGTGCCAGTAGTGATTCAAGCGGGAGGTTTGTATACGAGCAGTACTTC
TRBV7-3	TRBD1	TRBJ2-2	once	CASSSTGGYTGELFF	TGTGCCAGCAGCTCTACAGGGGGCTACACCGGGGAGCTGTTTTTT
TRBV27	-	TRBJ2-7	-	CASVSPPYEQYF	TGTGCCAGCGTTAGCCCTCCCTACGAGCAGTACTTC
TRBV5-1	-	TRBJ2-7	-	CASSLRGHEQYF	TGCGCCAGCAGCCTTAGGGGCCACGAGCAGTACTTC
TRBV7-9	TRBD1	TRBJ1-2	once	CASSLAQGVNYGYTF	TGTGCCAGCAGCTTAGCGCAGGGGGTTAACTATGGCTACACCTTC
TRBV9	TRBD2	TRBJ2-1	-	CASSVEVFGGGSEQFF	TGTGCCAGCAGCGTAGAGGTTTTCGGGGGGGGGAGTGAGCAGTTCTTC
TRBV5-6	TRBD2	TRBJ2-3	-	CASSWGLAGIVDTQYF	TGTGCCAGCAGCTGGGGACTAGCGGGAATAGTAGATACGCAGTATTTT
TRBV4-2	TRBD1	TRBJ1-3	-	CASSQVLGTAGNTIYF	TGTGCCAGCAGCCAAGTTCTTGGGACAGCAGGAAACACCATATATTTT
TRBV5-4	TRBD1	TRBJ2-6	-	CASSLGTGSSGANVLTF	TGTGCCAGCAGCTTGGGGACAGGGTCCTCTGGGGCCAACGTCCTGACTTTC
TRBV29-1	-	TRBJ2-7	once	CSVSGGEGDRAYEQYF	TGCAGCGTGTCGGGGGGGGAGGGGGACAGAGCCTACGAGCAGTACTTC
TRBV15	-	TRBJ2-7	once	CATSRNRVYEQYF	TGTGCCACCAGCAGAAACAGGGTCTACGAGCAGTACTTC
TRBV11-2	-	TRBJ2-5	-	CASSLAFQETQYF	TGTGCCAGCAGCTTAGCCTTCCAAGAGACCCAGTACTTC